What follows are 2 T cell receptor beta chains derived from one specimen sequenced in a study of OX40 agonist ivuxolimab in advanced cancers. Generated by immunoSEQ multiplex PCR, the TCRdb table keeps only in-frame clones and is missing some. The sample consists of about 13,000 clones, approximately 78% of them appearing once. The input for sequencing was CD4+ or CD8+ T cells sorted from blood, taken in a trial of the OX40 agonist ivuxolimab. These receptors all come from an adult with an advanced solid tumor such as melanoma, head and neck, liver or kidney cancer.

The chain recombines TRBV5-1 with TRBJ2-5; D remains unclear. The J call could be wrong; TRBJ2-7 is a better fit for the DNA end. The CDR3 length is 15 residues. In germline, CDR1 is SGHRS, CDR2 YFSETQ. The CDR3 region is CASSLSASISYEQYF. CDR3 nucleotide sequence: TGCGCCAGCAGCTTGTCAGCCTCGATCTCCTACGAGCAGTACTTC.

The chain uses TRBV29-1 and TRBJ2-5, with 9 bases aligning to TRBD2. With the DNA end fitting TRBJ2-7 better, the J assignment may be wrong. The CDR3 contains 16 residues. Per the germline V gene, CDR1 is SQVTM and CDR2 is ANQGSEA. The CDR3, as DNA: TGCAGCGTTTTGACCGGTAGCGGGAGAGCCACCTACGAGCAGTACTTC. Protein: CSVLTGSGRATYEQYF.